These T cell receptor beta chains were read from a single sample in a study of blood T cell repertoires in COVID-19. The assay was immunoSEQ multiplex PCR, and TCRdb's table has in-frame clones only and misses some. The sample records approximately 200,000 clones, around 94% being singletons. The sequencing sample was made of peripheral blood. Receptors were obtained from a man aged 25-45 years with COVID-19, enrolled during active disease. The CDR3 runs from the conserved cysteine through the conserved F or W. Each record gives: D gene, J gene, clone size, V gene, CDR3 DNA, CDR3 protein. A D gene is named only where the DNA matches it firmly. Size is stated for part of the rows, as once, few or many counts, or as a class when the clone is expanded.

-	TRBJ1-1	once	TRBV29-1	TGCAGCGTTGAAAGGTTAACAGGGAACACTGAAGCTTTCTTT	CSVERLTGNTEAFF
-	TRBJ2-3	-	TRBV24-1	TGTGCCACCAGTGATGGGGGCAGGGCTAGCACAGATACGCAGTATTTT	CATSDGGRASTDTQYF
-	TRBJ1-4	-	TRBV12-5	TGTGCTAGTGGTTTGGATTGGGGCAGGGCTTTTGGTAAACTGTTTTTT	CASGLDWGRAFGKLFF
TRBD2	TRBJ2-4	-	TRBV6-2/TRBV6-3	TGTGCCAGCAGCCCTCGAAGCGGGGTTAAAGCCAAAAACATTCAGTACTTC	CASSPRSGVKAKNIQYF
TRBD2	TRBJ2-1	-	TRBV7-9	TGTGCCAGCAGCCCGGGGACTAGCGAGTTGAATGAGCAGTTCTTC	CASSPGTSELNEQFF
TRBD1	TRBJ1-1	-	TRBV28	TGTGCCAGCAGTTTATTCCCTCCATCAAGGACGACAGGGATGAACACTGAAGCTTTCTTT	CASSLFPPSRTTGMNTEAFF
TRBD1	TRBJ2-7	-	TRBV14	TGTGCCAGCAGAGAGACAGGGGAGGCCTACGAGCAGTACTTC	CASRETGEAYEQYF
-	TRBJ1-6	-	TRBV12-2	TGTGCAAGTCGCTTAGAGGACAGGGTGAGGCGGCATTCACCCCTCCACTTT	CASRLEDRVRRHSPLHF
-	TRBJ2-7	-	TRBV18	TGTGCCAGCTCACCACCGGGACTGCTTTCCTACGAGCAGTACTTC	CASSPPGLLSYEQYF
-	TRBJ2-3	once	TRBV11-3	TGTGCCAGCAGCCAGCGGAGCACAGATACGCAGTATTTT	CASSQRSTDTQYF
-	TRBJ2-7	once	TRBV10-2	TGCGCCAGCAGTGAGGATCCAGGGAACTCCTACGAGCAGTACTTC	CASSEDPGNSYEQYF
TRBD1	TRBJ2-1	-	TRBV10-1	TGCGCCAGCAGTGACCTGGGACAGGGTGACTACAATGAGCAGTTCTTC	CASSDLGQGDYNEQFF
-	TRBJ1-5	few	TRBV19	TGTGCCAGTACCCCGACATCGACGAAGGGCAATCAGCCCCAGCATTTT	CASTPTSTKGNQPQHF
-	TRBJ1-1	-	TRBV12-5	TGTGCTAGTGGTGTGGGAGGGGGTACTGAAGCTTTCTTT	CASGVGGGTEAFF
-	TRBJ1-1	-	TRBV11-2	TGTGCCAGCAGCTTAGGTTCGGGGGGACGGGAGAACACTGAAGCTTTCTTT	CASSLGSGGRENTEAFF
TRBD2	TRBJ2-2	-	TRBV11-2	TGTGCCAGCAGCCCGCCCGAACTAGCGCCCGGGGAGCTGTTTTTT	CASSPPELAPGELFF
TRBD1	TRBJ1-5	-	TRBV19	TGTGCCAGTAGCACAACAGGGGATAGCAATCAGCCCCAGCATTTT	CASSTTGDSNQPQHF
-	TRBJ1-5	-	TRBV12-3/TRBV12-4	TGTGCCAGCAGTTTAGCGAGCGATCAGCCCCAGCATTTT	CASSLASDQPQHF
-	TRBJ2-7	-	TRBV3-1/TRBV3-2	TGTGCCAGCAGCGCTGGACTGGGATCCTACGAGCAGTACTTC	CASSAGLGSYEQYF
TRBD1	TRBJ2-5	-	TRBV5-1	TGCGCCAGCAGCTTTTCGGGACAGGGGGACGAGACCCAGTACTTC	CASSFSGQGDETQYF
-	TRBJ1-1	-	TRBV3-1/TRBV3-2	TGTGCCAGCAGCCAAGACACAGGGCCCACTGAAGCTTTCTTT	CASSQDTGPTEAFF
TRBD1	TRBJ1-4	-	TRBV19	TGTGCCAGTAGTACGTACAGGGGGTCCGGTGAAAAACTGTTTTTT	CASSTYRGSGEKLFF
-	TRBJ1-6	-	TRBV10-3	TGTGCCATCAGCAACCCAGGCGGGTCCTATAATTCACCCCTCCACTTT	CAISNPGGSYNSPLHF